This T cell receptor beta chain emerged from a study of prognosis after radiotherapy for stage I lung cancer. CDR3 length: 14 residues. V dropped 9 bases and J dropped 4 bases, with 18 bases sitting between them. Germline V lookup: CDR1 SGHTA, CDR2 FQGNSA. TCR beta CDR3 was amplified from genomic DNA by two-round multiplex PCR. During first-round PCR, primers specific to each TRBV and TRBJ gene were used. TCRdb analysed the multiplex PCR reads with MiXCR anew, one entry per CDR3 protein. The table records roughly 30,000 distinct CDR3 sequences, just over 40% of them present only once. Comment on this clonotype: Its antigen is unidentified. With a far larger clone one base away, a read error is the likely cause.

Study results and limitations: The question of whether the expanded TCR clones were tumor-specific was not determined.

The rearrangement uses TRBV7-2 and TRBJ1-2; D might be TRBD1 (5 bases). This receptor was identified in a donor aged 50 or older with non-small cell lung cancer. The sample here was PBMCs, taken before or after stereotactic body radiation therapy (not recorded which). The DNA for the CDR3 is TGTGCCAGAAGTTATGGGGCCTCTACCTATGGCTACACCTTC. Amino acid sequence: CARSYGASTYGYTF.